One sample yielded the 31 T cell receptor beta chains listed below, sequenced in a study of beta chain features in type 1 diabetes. Whole-study results and caveats: Moderate but significant shortening of TCRB CDR3s was recorded in all four CD4+ subsets from Type 1 diabetes patients.

Expressed TCRB transcripts were sequenced because the isolated RNA had all been reverse transcribed beforehand. The protocol was immunoSEQ multiplex PCR, while the TCRdb copy is restricted to in-frame clones and leaves out a portion. The sample holds a few hundred thousand clones, approximately 25% seen once. These TCRs' antigens remain unknown. The sequenced sample was naive CD4+ T cells from blood. The source of these receptors is a woman aged 30 to 39 with type 1 diabetes.

This clone was seen more than once but under ten times. This chain links TRBV19 with TRBJ2-1; TRBD2 is a possible D gene (5 bases). Trimming removed 8 bases at V and 1 base at J, with 9 bases between. Germline V lookup: CDR1 LNHDA, CDR2 SQIVND (reference sequence). The CDR3 runs to 13 residues. The CDR3 loop reads CASASRSYNEQFF. CDR3 DNA sequence: TGTGCCAGTGCTAGCAGATCCTACAATGAGCAGTTCTTC.

There are a few counts of this clone. The V and J genes are TRBV7-9 and TRBJ1-1, with 7 positions matching TRBD1. This CDR3 contains 14 residues. After removal of 6 bases from V and 0 bases from J, the junction contained 4 bases not matched to a gene. Germline assignment: CDR1 SEHNR and CDR2 FQNEAQ (reference sequence). The CDR3 nucleotides read TGTGCCAGCAGTAAACAGGGGATGAACACTGAAGCTTTCTTT. It yields the protein CASSKQGMNTEAFF. Full variable domain (outside the CDR3, taken from reference TRBV7-9 and TRBJ1-1): DTGVSQNPRHKITKRGQNVTFRCDPISEHNRLYWYRQTLGQGPEFLTYFQNEAQLEKSRLLSDRFSAERPKGSFSTLEIQRTEQGDSAMYLCASSKQGMNTEAFFGQGTRLTVV.

This clone came up a few times. The chain combines TRBV9 with TRBJ2-2; D is perhaps TRBD1 (5 bases). Germline CDR1 SGDLS, CDR2 YYNGEE. The CDR3 has 16 residues. V gave up 0 bases and J gave up 1 base, with 10 bases separating them. DNA for the CDR3: TGTGCCAGCAGCGTAGAAACAGGAAGGAACACCGGGGAGCTGTTTTTT. It translates to CASSVETGRNTGELFF.

This clone was picked up a small number of times. The V gene is TRBV30, the J gene TRBJ2-7, with 7 bases that match TRBD1. V dropped 4 bases and J dropped 3; count of bases not matched to a gene: 3. This CDR3 contains 12 residues. The germline gives CDR1 GTSNPN, CDR2 SVGIG (reference sequence). The CDR3 spells CAWKGANYEQYF. The CDR3, as DNA: TGTGCCTGGAAGGGGGCCAACTACGAGCAGTACTTC.

The genes are TRBV10-3 and TRBJ2-7; the match to TRBD2 covers 14 bases. The junction had 4 bases not matched to a gene; V was cut back by 6 bases and J by 3 bases. This CDR3 is 15 amino acids long. Germline V CDR1 and CDR2: ENHRY, SYGVKD. CDR3 sequence (DNA): TGTGCCATCAGGCTAGGACTAGCGGGGGGCTACGAGCAGTACTTC. Translating gives CAIRLGLAGGYEQYF.

Comment on this clone: Other DNA sequences within the sample encode an identical CDR3. The gene calls are TRBV30 and TRBJ1-1, with D unresolved. This CDR3 is 11 amino acids long. Trimming left V 4 bases short and J 4 bases short, with 7 bases between. Germline V gene lookup returns CDR1 GTSNPN and CDR2 SVGIG (reference sequence). In DNA, the CDR3 is TGTGCCTGGACAGGTCTCACTGAAGCTTTCTTT. It translates to CAWTGLTEAFF.

The rearrangement joins TRBV30 to TRBJ2-3; 8 bases are a match to TRBD1. Germline V CDR1 and CDR2: GTSNPN, SVGIG (reference sequence). The J segment lost 1 base and the V segment lost 4 bases, leaving 13 bases of the junction unmatched. The CDR3 consists of 17 residues. This chain's CDR3 is CAWIPRTGSWGTDTQYF. DNA of the CDR3: TGTGCCTGGATTCCTAGGACAGGGTCGTGGGGCACAGATACGCAGTATTTT.

As to this clone: This sample includes further DNA sequences coding for the same CDR3. V gene TRBV4-1 combines with J gene TRBJ2-7; D is possibly TRBD1 (6 bases). The germline V gene encodes CDR1 MGHRA and CDR2 YSYEKL. The V end was cut by 4 bases, the J end by 0 bases, with 13 bases between. The CDR3 consists of 15 residues. CDR3 loop: CASSRGQGPSYEQYF. The CDR3 DNA reads TGCGCCAGCAGCCGAGGCCAGGGGCCCTCCTACGAGCAGTACTTC.

The CDR3 sequence is CSPLSLEDYGYTF. The CDR3, as DNA: TGCAGCCCACTGTCTCTGGAGGACTATGGCTACACCTTC. The chain is built from TRBV29-1 and TRBJ1-2; D gene unclear. Germline V lookup: CDR1 SQVTM, CDR2 ANQGSEA. Trimming took off 8 bases at V and 3 bases at J, with 16 bases between the two ends. There are 13 residues in the CDR3.

The V and J genes are TRBV19 and TRBJ2-7; a possible D gene is TRBD1 (6 bases). V was shortened by 4 bases and J by 6 bases, with 10 bases between the two germline ends. From germline, CDR1 is LNHDA and CDR2 SQIVND (reference sequence). CDR3 length equals 12 residues. The CDR3 protein is CASSNRDIEQYF. The CDR3 DNA sequence: TGTGCCAGTAGTAACAGGGATATCGAGCAGTACTTC.

The V gene is TRBV7-6, the J gene TRBJ2-1, with D perhaps TRBD2 (6 bases). Germline V gives CDR1 SGHVS, CDR2 FNYEAQ. This CDR3 comprises 15 residues. V was clipped by 6 bases and J by 5 bases, with 17 bases between them. The CDR3 nucleotides read TGTGCCAGCAGTCCACTAGCTACTCTCAACAATGAGCAGTTCTTC. Its protein is CASSPLATLNNEQFF.

The J gene is TRBJ1-2, the V gene TRBV30, with TRBD1 matching over 7 bases. V shed 5 bases, J shed 0 bases, and the junction held 6 bases outside the gene matches. The germline V gene has CDR1 GTSNPN and CDR2 SVGIG (reference sequence). The CDR3 length is 14 residues. The CDR3 spells CAWGGTGANYGYTF. For the CDR3, the DNA is TGTGCCTGGGGGGGTACAGGGGCTAACTATGGCTACACCTTC.

This clone was counted between two and nine times. The chain uses TRBV10-3 and TRBJ2-7; 11 bases agree with TRBD1. The CDR3 consists of 15 residues. V dropped 4 bases and J dropped 5; count of bases not matched to a gene: 7. Germline lookup yields CDR1 ENHRY and CDR2 SYGVKD. The CDR3 DNA reads as TGTGCCATCAGTGGGCCGGGACAGGGGGACAACGAGCAGTACTTC. As protein: CAISGPGQGDNEQYF.

The V gene is TRBV28, the J gene TRBJ2-7, with D uncertain. The CDR3 sequence is 15 residues long. The ends were cut back, 6 bases at V and 0 bases at J, with 15 bases in the middle. CDR1 and CDR2 from the germline V gene are MDHEN and SYDVKM. As DNA, the CDR3 is TGTGCCAGCAGACTCCCCCATGGTTTCTCCTACGAGCAGTACTTC. Its protein product is CASRLPHGFSYEQYF.

The chain combines TRBV9 with TRBJ1-2; a weak D match, TRBD1 (5 bases). This CDR3 spans 15 amino acids. Germline V gene lookup returns CDR1 SGDLS and CDR2 YYNGEE. Trimming took 4 bases from V and 3 from J, leaving 16 bases between them. The CDR3 DNA sequence: TGTGCCAGCAGCCCGGAGGAGGGGAATCACTATGGCTACACCTTC. Its translation: CASSPEEGNHYGYTF.

The chain employs TRBV15 and TRBJ1-1; D is possibly TRBD1 (6 bases). V lost 3 bases and J lost 3, with 11 bases in between. Germline loops: CDR1 LNHNV, CDR2 YYDKDF (reference sequence). There are 14 residues in the CDR3. The CDR3 bases are TGTGCCACCAGCAGCCAAACAGGGCACACTGAAGCTTTCTTT. Translating gives CATSSQTGHTEAFF.

The chain employs TRBV28 and TRBJ2-1; perhaps TRBD2 as D (6 bases). This CDR3 is 13 amino acids long. Germline CDR1 MDHEN, CDR2 SYDVKM. V was shortened by 4 bases and J by 10 bases, with 14 bases between the two germline ends. The CDR3 DNA is TGTGCCAGCAGTTCGAGCGGAGGGAGCGAGCAGTTCTTC. Translated, it gives CASSSSGGSEQFF.

This clone appeared a few times. At the DNA level, this CDR3 is encoded by other sequences in the same sample as well. The V call is TRBV7-9, the J call TRBJ1-2; no clear D. Germline CDR1 and CDR2: SEHNR and FQNEAQ (reference sequence). This CDR3 is 12 amino acids long. Trimming removed 1 base at V and 5 bases at J, with 5 bases between. CDR3 coding DNA: TGTGCCAGCAGCTTAGGCGGGTATGGCTACACCTTC. It encodes CASSLGGYGYTF.

The chain joins TRBV2 to TRBJ2-5; 7 nucleotides match TRBD1. The CDR3 contains 12 residues. CDR1 is SNHLY and CDR2 is FYNNEI in the germline V gene. V shed 4 bases and J 4 bases; nucleotides not matched to a gene: 0. The CDR3 nucleotides read TGTGCCAGCAGTGGACAGGGAGAGACCCAGTACTTC. Its protein product is CASSGQGETQYF. Together with reference TRBV2 and TRBJ2-5, the CDR3 gives the full variable domain: EPEVTQTPSHQVTQMGQEVILRCVPISNHLYFYWYRQILGQKVEFLVSFYNNEISEKSEIFDDQFSVERPDGSNFTLKIRSTKLEDSAMYFCASSGQGETQYFGPGTRLLVL.

The chain has TRBV19 and TRBJ2-3, with 10 bases matching TRBD2. Losses at the gene ends were 6 bases for V and 0 bases for J; bases not matched to a gene: 3. Germline V gene sequence: CDR1 LNHDA, CDR2 SQIVND (reference sequence). The length of the CDR3 is 15 residues. The CDR3 region has the DNA TGTGCCAGTAGACAGCGGGAGGGAAGCACAGATACGCAGTATTTT. This codes for CASRQREGSTDTQYF.

The chain employs TRBV2 and TRBJ2-1; 8 bases are shared with TRBD2. Germline trimming cut 10 bases from V and 3 bases from J; bases unmatched to any gene: 8. This CDR3 comprises 14 residues. CDR1 and CDR2 (germline): SNHLY, FYNNEI. The CDR3 region is CATLAGSYYNEQFF. In DNA form, the CDR3 reads TGTGCCACCTTAGCGGGGTCCTACTACAATGAGCAGTTCTTC.

This clone was counted a few times. The V gene is TRBV19, the J gene TRBJ2-5; 12 nucleotides match TRBD2. Germline V gene sequence: CDR1 LNHDA, CDR2 SQIVND (reference sequence). The CDR3 consists of 15 residues. V gave up 4 bases and J gave up 4 bases; unmatched junction bases: 4. CDR3 DNA sequence: TGTGCCAGTAGTACAACGACTAGCGGGAGAGAGACCCAGTACTTC. Translation gives CASSTTTSGRETQYF.

The CDR3 loop reads CASSAALHQYF. CDR3 coding DNA: TGTGCCAGCAGTGCCGCACTTCACCAGTACTTC. This chain uses TRBV7-8 with TRBJ2-4; D unresolved. V was clipped by 6 bases and J by 13 bases, with 13 bases between them. The CDR3 spans 11 residues. Germline CDR1 and CDR2: SGHVS and FQNEAQ. Full variable domain (rest looked up from reference TRBV7-8 and TRBJ2-4): GAGVSQSPRYKVAKRGQDVALRCDPISGHVSLFWYQQALGQGPEFLTYFQNEAQLDKSGLPSDRFFAERPEGSVSTLKIQRTQQEDSAVYLCASSAALHQYFGAGTRLSVL.

There are a few counts of this clone. V and J are TRBV14 and TRBJ2-1; D is perhaps TRBD2 (6 bases). The CDR3 contains 18 residues. The V gene's germline CDR1 is SGHDN and CDR2 FVKESK. V was pared by 0 bases and J by 0 bases, with 15 bases between. The CDR3 nucleotides read TGTGCCAGCAGCCAAGATCCCGGAGGGATGAGCTCCTACAATGAGCAGTTCTTC. Encoded protein: CASSQDPGGMSSYNEQFF.

The rearrangement uses TRBV18 and TRBJ1-5; weak D call: TRBD1 (5 bases). Germline loops: CDR1 KGHSH, CDR2 LQKENI. The V end lost 2 bases, the J end lost 6 bases, and 11 bases lay between the germline ends. This CDR3 has 14 amino acids. The CDR3 DNA sequence: TGTGCCAGCTCACCAGGCAGGCAGGGTCAGCCCCAGCATTTT. This codes for CASSPGRQGQPQHF.

This clone has a handful of counts. The V and J genes are TRBV30 and TRBJ2-5; TRBD2 aligns across 7 bases. This CDR3 spans 15 amino acids. Trimming took 0 bases from V and 5 from J; bases not matched to a gene: 9. The germline CDR1 and CDR2 sequences are GTSNPN and SVGIG (reference sequence). The CDR3 is CAWSVPAGKWETQYF. CDR3 nucleotides: TGTGCCTGGAGTGTTCCAGCGGGAAAGTGGGAGACCCAGTACTTC.

This CDR3 is CASTPRGGENIQYF. CDR3 nucleotide sequence: TGTGCCAGCACCCCCCGGGGGGGAGAAAACATTCAGTACTTC. The rearrangement links TRBV5-4 to TRBJ2-4, with 8 bases lining up with TRBD2. V shed 6 bases and J 5 bases; nucleotides not matched to a gene: 7. From germline, CDR1 is SGHNT and CDR2 YYREEE (reference sequence). There are 14 residues in the CDR3.

The chain employs TRBV2 and TRBJ2-1, with no clear D. In germline, CDR1 is SNHLY, CDR2 FYNNEI. V was shortened by 10 bases and J by 9 bases, with 13 bases between the two germline ends. This CDR3 has 11 residues. CDR3 amino acids: CATSSVSEQFF. CDR3 DNA: TGTGCCACCAGCAGTGTCAGTGAGCAGTTCTTC. Complete variable domain (other parts from reference TRBV2 and TRBJ2-1): EPEVTQTPSHQVTQMGQEVILRCVPISNHLYFYWYRQILGQKVEFLVSFYNNEISEKSEIFDDQFSVERPDGSNFTLKIRSTKLEDSAMYFCATSSVSEQFFGPGTRLTVL.

This clone was detected only once. The J gene is TRBJ2-5, the V gene TRBV7-6; no firm D call. Trimming pared 1 base from V and 3 bases from J, leaving 6 bases between. From germline, CDR1 is SGHVS and CDR2 FNYEAQ. The CDR3 runs 13 residues. For the CDR3, the DNA is TGTGCCAGCAGCTTAGGCTCAGAAGAGACCCAGTACTTC. Translating gives CASSLGSEETQYF.

This rearrangement joins TRBV12-5 to TRBJ1-1, with a tentative D call TRBD1 (6 bases). V shed 3 bases and J shed 4 bases, with 9 bases lying between them. The CDR3 totals 13 residues. Germline CDR1 is LGHNT and CDR2 is FRNRAP. The CDR3 region has the DNA TGTGCTAGTGGTTTAAGGGGGGGCACTGAAGCTTTCTTT. Protein product: CASGLRGGTEAFF. The whole variable domain, filled in from reference TRBV12-5 and TRBJ1-1, reads DARVTQTPRHKVTEMGQEVTMRCQPILGHNTVFWYRQTMMQGLELLAYFRNRAPLDDSGMPKDRFSAEMPDATLATLKIQPSEPRDSAVYFCASGLRGGTEAFFGQGTRLTVV.

The chain has TRBV30 and TRBJ1-2; D ambiguous. Trimming shortened V by 3 bases and J by 0 bases, and 11 bases separated the two germline ends. This CDR3 has 14 amino acids. Per the germline V gene, CDR1 is GTSNPN and CDR2 is SVGIG (reference sequence). CDR3 bases: TGTGCCTGGAGCGCTATTCGTACTAACTATGGCTACACCTTC. This sequence encodes CAWSAIRTNYGYTF.